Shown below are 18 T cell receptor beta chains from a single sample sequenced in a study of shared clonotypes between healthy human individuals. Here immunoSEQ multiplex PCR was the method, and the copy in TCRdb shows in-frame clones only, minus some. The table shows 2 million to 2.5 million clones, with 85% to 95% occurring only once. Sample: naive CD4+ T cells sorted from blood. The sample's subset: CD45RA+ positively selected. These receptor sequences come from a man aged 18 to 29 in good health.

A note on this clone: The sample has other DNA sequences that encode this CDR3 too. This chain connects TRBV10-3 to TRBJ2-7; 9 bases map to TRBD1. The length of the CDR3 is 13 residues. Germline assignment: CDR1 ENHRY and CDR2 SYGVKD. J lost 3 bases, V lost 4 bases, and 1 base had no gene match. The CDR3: CAISGGQGYEQYF. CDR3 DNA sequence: TGTGCCATCAGTGGGGGACAGGGCTACGAGCAGTACTTC.

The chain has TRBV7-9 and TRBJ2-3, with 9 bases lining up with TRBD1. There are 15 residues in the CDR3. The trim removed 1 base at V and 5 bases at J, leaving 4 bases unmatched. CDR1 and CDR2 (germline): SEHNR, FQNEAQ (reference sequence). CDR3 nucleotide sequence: TGTGCCAGCAGCTTAGACAGGGGGCGTTTAGATACGCAGTATTTT. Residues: CASSLDRGRLDTQYF.

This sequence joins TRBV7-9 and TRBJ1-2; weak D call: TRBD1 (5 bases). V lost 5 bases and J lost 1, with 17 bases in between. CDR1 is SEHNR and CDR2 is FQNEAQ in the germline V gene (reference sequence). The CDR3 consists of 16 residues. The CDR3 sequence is CASSADLGRGNYGYTF. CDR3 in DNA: TGTGCCAGCAGCGCCGACCTAGGGAGGGGTAACTATGGCTACACCTTC.

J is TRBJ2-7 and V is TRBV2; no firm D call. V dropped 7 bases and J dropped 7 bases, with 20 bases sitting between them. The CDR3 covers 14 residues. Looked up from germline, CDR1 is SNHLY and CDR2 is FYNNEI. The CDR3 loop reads CASTIGTAVREQYF. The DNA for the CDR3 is TGTGCCAGCACTATAGGAACGGCCGTGCGTGAGCAGTACTTC.

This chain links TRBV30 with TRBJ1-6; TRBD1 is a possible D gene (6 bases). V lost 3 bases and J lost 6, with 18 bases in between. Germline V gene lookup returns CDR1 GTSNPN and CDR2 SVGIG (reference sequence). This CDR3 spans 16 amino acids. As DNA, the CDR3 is TGTGCCTGGAGGAGAACCGGGACACCATTTAATTCACCCCTCCACTTT. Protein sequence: CAWRRTGTPFNSPLHF.

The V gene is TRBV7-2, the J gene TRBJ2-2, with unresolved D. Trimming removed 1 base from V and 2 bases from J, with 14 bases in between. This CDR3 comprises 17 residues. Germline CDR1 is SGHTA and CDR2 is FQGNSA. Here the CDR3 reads CASSLGVVTDNTGELFF. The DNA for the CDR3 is TGTGCCAGCAGCTTAGGAGTTGTAACAGACAACACCGGGGAGCTGTTTTTT.

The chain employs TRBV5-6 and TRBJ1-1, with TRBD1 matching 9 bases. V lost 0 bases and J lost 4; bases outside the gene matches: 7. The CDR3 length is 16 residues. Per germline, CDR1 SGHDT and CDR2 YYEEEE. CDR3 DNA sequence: TGTGCCAGCAGCTTGGGTACGGGACAGGGTAGCACTGAAGCTTTCTTT. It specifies CASSLGTGQGSTEAFF.

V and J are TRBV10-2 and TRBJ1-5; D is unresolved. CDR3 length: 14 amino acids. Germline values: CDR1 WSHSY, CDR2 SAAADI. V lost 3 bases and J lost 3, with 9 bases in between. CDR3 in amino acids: CASSDGFSNQPQHF. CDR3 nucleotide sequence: TGCGCCAGCAGTGACGGTTTCTCCAATCAGCCCCAGCATTTT.

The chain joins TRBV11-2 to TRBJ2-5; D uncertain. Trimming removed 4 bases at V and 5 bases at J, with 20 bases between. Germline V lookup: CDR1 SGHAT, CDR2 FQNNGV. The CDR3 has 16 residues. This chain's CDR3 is CASSWAYSETGETQYF. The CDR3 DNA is TGTGCCAGCAGCTGGGCCTACTCCGAGACCGGTGAGACCCAGTACTTC.

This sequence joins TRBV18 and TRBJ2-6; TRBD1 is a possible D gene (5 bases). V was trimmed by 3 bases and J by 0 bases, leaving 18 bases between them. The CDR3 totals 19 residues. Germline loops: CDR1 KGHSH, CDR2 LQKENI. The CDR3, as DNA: TGTGCCAGCTCACCCTCGGCAGGGCCTGCAAGCTCTGGGGCCAACGTCCTGACTTTC. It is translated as CASSPSAGPASSGANVLTF.

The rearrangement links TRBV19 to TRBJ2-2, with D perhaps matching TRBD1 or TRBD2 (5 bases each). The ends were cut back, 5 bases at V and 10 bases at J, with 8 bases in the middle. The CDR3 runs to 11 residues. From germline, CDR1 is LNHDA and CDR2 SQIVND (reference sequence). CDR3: CASSLGEELFF. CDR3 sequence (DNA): TGTGCCAGTAGTCTGGGGGAGGAGCTGTTTTTT.

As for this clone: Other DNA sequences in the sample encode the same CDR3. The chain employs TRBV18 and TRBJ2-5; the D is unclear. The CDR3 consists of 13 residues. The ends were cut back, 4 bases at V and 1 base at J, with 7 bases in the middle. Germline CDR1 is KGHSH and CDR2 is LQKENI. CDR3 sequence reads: CASSQGTQETQYF. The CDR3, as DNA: TGTGCCAGCTCACAAGGAACCCAAGAGACCCAGTACTTC.

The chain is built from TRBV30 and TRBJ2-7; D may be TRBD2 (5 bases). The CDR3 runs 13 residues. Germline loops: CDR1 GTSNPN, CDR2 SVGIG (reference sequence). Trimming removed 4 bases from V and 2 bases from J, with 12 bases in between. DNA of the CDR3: TGTGCCTGGAAGGACTCGACCCCCTACGAGCAGTACTTC. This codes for CAWKDSTPYEQYF.

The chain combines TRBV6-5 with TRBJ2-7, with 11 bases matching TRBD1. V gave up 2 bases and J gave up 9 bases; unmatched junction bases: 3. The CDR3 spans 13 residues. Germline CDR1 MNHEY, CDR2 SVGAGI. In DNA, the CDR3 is TGTGCCAGCAGTTACGGGACAGGGGGAGGGCAGTACTTC. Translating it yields CASSYGTGGGQYF.

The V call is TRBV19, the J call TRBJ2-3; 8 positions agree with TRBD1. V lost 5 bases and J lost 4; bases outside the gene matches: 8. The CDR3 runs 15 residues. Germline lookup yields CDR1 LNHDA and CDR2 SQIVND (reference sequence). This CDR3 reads CASSSRQGRSDTQYF. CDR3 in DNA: TGTGCCAGTAGTTCCCGACAGGGGCGGTCAGATACGCAGTATTTT.

CDR3 sequence: CASSLQTGGGSPLHF. CDR3 nucleotides: TGTGCCAGCAGCTTACAGACAGGGGGCGGTTCACCCCTCCACTTT. The V gene is TRBV7-2, the J gene TRBJ1-6; 10 nucleotides match TRBD1. This CDR3 spans 15 amino acids. With V trimmed by 2 bases and J by 9 bases, 4 bases remained unmatched. Germline-derived CDR1 and CDR2 are SGHTA and FQGNSA. The entire variable domain, with the rest obtained from reference TRBV7-2 and TRBJ1-6, is as follows: GAGVSQSPSNKVTEKGKDVELRCDPISGHTALYWYRQSLGQGLEFLIYFQGNSAPDKSGLPSDRFSAERTGGSVSTLTIQRTQQEDSAVYLCASSLQTGGGSPLHFGNGTRLTVT.

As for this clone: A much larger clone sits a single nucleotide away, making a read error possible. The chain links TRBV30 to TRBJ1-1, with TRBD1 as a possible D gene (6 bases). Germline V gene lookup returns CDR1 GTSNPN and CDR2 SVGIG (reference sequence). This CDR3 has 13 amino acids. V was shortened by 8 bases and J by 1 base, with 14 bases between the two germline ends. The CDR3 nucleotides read TGTGCCAGCAGAGAACAGGGGAACACTGAAGCTTTCTTT. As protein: CASREQGNTEAFF.

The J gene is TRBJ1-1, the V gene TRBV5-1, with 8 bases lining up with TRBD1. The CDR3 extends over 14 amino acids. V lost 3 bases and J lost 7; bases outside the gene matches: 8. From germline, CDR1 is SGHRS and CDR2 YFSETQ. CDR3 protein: CASSSDGQGGEAFF. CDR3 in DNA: TGCGCCAGCAGCTCGGATGGACAGGGAGGTGAAGCTTTCTTT.